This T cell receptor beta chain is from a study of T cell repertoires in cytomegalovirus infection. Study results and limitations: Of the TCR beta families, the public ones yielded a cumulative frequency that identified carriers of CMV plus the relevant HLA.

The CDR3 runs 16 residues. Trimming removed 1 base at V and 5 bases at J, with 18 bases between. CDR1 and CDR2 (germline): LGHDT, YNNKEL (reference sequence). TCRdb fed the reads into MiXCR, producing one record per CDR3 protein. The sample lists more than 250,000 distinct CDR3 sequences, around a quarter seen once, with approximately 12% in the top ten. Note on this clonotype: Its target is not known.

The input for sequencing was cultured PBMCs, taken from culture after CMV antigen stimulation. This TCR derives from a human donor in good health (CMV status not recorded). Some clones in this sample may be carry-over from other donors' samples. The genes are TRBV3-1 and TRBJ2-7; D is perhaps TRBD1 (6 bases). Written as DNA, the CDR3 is TGTGCCAGCAGCCAAGCAAACAGGGTTGTTATGGACGAGCAGTACTTC. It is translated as CASSQANRVVMDEQYF.